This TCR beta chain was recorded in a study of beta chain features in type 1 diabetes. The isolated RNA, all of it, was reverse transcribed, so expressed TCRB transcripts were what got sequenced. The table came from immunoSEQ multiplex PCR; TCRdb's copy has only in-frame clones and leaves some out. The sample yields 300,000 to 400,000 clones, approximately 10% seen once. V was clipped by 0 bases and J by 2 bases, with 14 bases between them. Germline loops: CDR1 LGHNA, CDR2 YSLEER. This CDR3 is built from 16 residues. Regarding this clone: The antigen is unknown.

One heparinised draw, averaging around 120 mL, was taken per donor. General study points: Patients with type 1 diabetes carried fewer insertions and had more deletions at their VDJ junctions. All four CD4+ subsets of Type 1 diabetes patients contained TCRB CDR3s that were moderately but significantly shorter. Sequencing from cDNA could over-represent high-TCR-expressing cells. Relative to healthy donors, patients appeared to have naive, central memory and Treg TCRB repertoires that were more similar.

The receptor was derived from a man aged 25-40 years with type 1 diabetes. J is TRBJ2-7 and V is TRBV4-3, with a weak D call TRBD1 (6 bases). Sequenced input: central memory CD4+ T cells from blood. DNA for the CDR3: TGCGCCAGCAGCCAAGATAGAGGACAGTCCCCCTACGAGCAGTACTTC. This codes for CASSQDRGQSPYEQYF.